Listed here are 8 T cell receptor beta chains from one sample, sequenced in a study of identical twins. TCRdb re-analysed the 5' RACE reads in MiXCR, keeping a single row per CDR3 protein. The sample has some 500,000 distinct CDR3 sequences, around 20% seen once. The same sample was also used in a study of T cells expressing NK-cell markers.

Material for sequencing was CD4+ T cells sorted from blood. Every receptor here comes from a woman aged 18 to 35 in good health.

In this sample, this clonotype turned up many times. The J gene is TRBJ2-1, the V gene TRBV5-6; TRBD2 matches at 8 bases. The CDR3 is 15 amino acids. V was pared by 0 bases and J by 4 bases, with 3 bases of the junction left unmatched. Germline V gives CDR1 SGHDT, CDR2 YYEEEE. The CDR3 DNA reads as TGTGCCAGCAGCTTGGCGGCGGGGGGATACAATGAGCAGTTCTTC. Its protein product is CASSLAAGGYNEQFF.

This clonotype was counted many times. The chain links TRBV9 to TRBJ1-6; D is uncertain. In germline, CDR1 is SGDLS, CDR2 YYNGEE. This CDR3 comprises 12 residues. V lost 0 bases and J 10 bases, leaving 5 bases between the germline ends. CDR3 protein: CASSVVGSPLHF. The CDR3 coding sequence is TGTGCCAGCAGCGTAGTAGGGTCACCCCTCCACTTT. The whole variable domain, remainder taken from reference TRBV9 and TRBJ1-6, is DSGVTQTPKHLITATGQRVTLRCSPRSGDLSVYWYQQSLDQGLQFLIQYYNGEERAKGNILERFSAQQFPDLHSELNLSSLELGDSALYFCASSVVGSPLHFGNGTRLTVT.

A single count supports this clonotype. The J gene is TRBJ2-3, the V gene TRBV20-1, with D possibly TRBD2 on 5 matching bases. From germline, CDR1 is DFQATT and CDR2 SNEGSKA (reference sequence). The CDR3 runs 12 residues. V was shortened by 4 bases and J by 8 bases, with 13 bases between the two germline ends. CDR3 in DNA: TGCAGTGCTAAGGGTCCTAGCTTTACGCAGTATTTT. Its translation is CSAKGPSFTQYF.

The V gene is TRBV6-1, the J gene TRBJ2-2; weak D call: TRBD2 (5 bases). The CDR3 contains 17 residues. V was clipped by 6 bases and J by 0 bases, with 17 bases between them. CDR1 and CDR2 (germline): MNHNS, SASEGT. This CDR3 is CASRPPADLANTGELFF. The DNA for the CDR3 is TGTGCCAGCAGGCCCCCAGCGGACCTAGCGAACACCGGGGAGCTGTTTTTT.

This clonotype was detected ten times or more. The chain is built from TRBV29-1 and TRBJ2-3; D tentatively reads TRBD1 or TRBD2 (5 bases each). Germline assignment: CDR1 SQVTM and CDR2 ANQGSEA. This CDR3 contains 13 residues. Trimming removed 4 bases at V and 4 bases at J, with 12 bases between. Here the CDR3 DNA reads TGCAGCGTTGTATCTGAGGGGCCAGATACGCAGTATTTT. It is translated as CSVVSEGPDTQYF.

The genes are TRBV21-1 and TRBJ1-2; TRBD1, the table's D call, was not compared with the DNA. TRBV21-1 is a documented pseudogene. This CDR3 is built from 13 residues. CDR3 residues: CASSKIGGYGYTF. CDR3 coding DNA: TGTGCCAGCAGCAAGATCGGGGGTTATGGCTACACCTTC.

The rearrangement joins TRBV6-2 or TRBV6-3 to TRBJ2-2; 11 nucleotides agree with TRBD2. The germline V gene encodes CDR1 MNHEY and CDR2 SVGEGT. The CDR3 covers 21 residues. After removal of 2 bases from V and 5 bases from J, the junction contained 19 bases not matched to a gene. This CDR3 reads CASSYRPYSGGGRSNTGELFF. The DNA of the CDR3 is TGTGCCAGCAGTTACCGTCCCTATAGCGGGGGGGGCCGATCTAATACCGGGGAGCTGTTTTTT.

This clonotype has just a few counts. V gene TRBV7-6 combines with J gene TRBJ2-1; weak D call: TRBD2 (6 bases). Trimming took off 5 bases at V and 4 bases at J, with 18 bases between the two ends. Germline lookup yields CDR1 SGHVS and CDR2 FNYEAQ. The CDR3 spans 16 residues. For the CDR3, the DNA is TGTGCCAGCAGCCAAGCTAGGATAGCGGAGTACAATGAGCAGTTCTTC. Its translation: CASSQARIAEYNEQFF.